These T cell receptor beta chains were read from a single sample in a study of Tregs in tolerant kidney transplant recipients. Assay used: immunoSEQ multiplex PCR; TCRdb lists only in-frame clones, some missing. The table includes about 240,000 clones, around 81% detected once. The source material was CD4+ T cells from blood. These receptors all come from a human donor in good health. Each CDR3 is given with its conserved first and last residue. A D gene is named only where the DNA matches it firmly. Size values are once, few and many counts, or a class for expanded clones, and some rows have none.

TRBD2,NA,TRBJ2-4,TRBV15,TGTGCCACCAGCAGAGGACTAGCGGGGAGCTTAAACATTCAGTACTTC,CATSRGLAGSLNIQYF
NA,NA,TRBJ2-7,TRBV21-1,TGTGCCAGCAGCCAAAACTCTAGCGGGGGGTCCTTTGATTCCTACGAGCAGTACTTC,CASSQNSSGGSFDSYEQYF
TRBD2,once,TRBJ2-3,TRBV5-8,TGTGCCAGCAGCTTGGCCGGAGCGGGGGGCACAGATACGCAGTATTTT,CASSLAGAGGTDTQYF
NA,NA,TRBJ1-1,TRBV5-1,TGCGCCAGCAGCTTGGACAGGGTGTACACTGAAGCTTTCTTT,CASSLDRVYTEAFF
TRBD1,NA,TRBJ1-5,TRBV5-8,TGTGCCAGCAGCCTGGGGACAGGTCAGATTCAGCCCCAGCATTTT,CASSLGTGQIQPQHF
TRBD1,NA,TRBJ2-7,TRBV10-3,TGTGCCATCAGTGACCCCGGGACAGGAAATTCCTACGAGCAGTACTTC,CAISDPGTGNSYEQYF
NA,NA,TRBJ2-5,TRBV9,TGTGCCAGCAGCGTAGGAGGTCCAGAGACCCAGTACTTC,CASSVGGPETQYF
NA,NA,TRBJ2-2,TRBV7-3,TGTGCCAGCAGCTTTAGACCTGACTTAACCGGGGAGCTGTTTTTT,CASSFRPDLTGELFF
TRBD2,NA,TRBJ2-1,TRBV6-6,TGTGCCAGCAGTTATTCCGGGACTAGCGGGAGGTATGAGCAGTTCTTC,CASSYSGTSGRYEQFF
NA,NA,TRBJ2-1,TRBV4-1,TGCGCCAGCAGCCGTGGGGGGGGCTCTCTCAATGAGCAGTTCTTC,CASSRGGGSLNEQFF
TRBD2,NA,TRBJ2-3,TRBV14,TGTGCCAGCAGCCAAAGATGGGGACTATACACAGATACGCAGTATTTT,CASSQRWGLYTDTQYF
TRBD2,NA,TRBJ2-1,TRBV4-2,TGTGCCAGCAGCCAAGACCCACCGAGGGGACTAGCGGGGGGGTACGCCTACAATGAGCAGTTCTTC,CASSQDPPRGLAGGYAYNEQFF
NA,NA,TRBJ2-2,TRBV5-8,TGTGCCAGCAGCTTGTGGGGTAGGGCAAACACCGGGGAGCTGTTTTTT,CASSLWGRANTGELFF
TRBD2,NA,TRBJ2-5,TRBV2,TGTGCCAGCGGGAGGCCAGCGGGGCGGGGGGTCCAGTACTTC,CASGRPAGRGVQYF
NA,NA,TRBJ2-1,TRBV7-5,TGTGTCAGAAGCTTATGGGGACTCCCAAACAATGAGCAGTTCTTC,CVRSLWGLPNNEQFF
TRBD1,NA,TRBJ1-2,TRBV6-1,TGTGCCAGCAGTGAAAGGAACCGTCCGAAGGGGGCCCCCTATGGCTACACCTTC,CASSERNRPKGAPYGYTF
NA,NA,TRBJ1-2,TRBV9,TGTGCCAGCACCTCCAACGGGCCAAAGGGTGGCTACACCTTC,CASTSNGPKGGYTF
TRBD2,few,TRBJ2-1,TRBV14,TGTGCCAGCAGCCAAGGGACTAGCGGTTACAATGAGCAGTTCTTC,CASSQGTSGYNEQFF
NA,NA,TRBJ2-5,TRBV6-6,TGTGCCAGCAGACCTCCCGGGGAAGAGACCCAGTACTTC,CASRPPGEETQYF
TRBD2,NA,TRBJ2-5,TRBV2,TGTGCCAGCAGTGCACGGGAGGGCGAGGTGACCCAGTACTTC,CASSAREGEVTQYF
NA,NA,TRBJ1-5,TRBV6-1,TGTGCCAGCAGATTAGACATATCGGGTCAGCCCCAGCATTTT,CASRLDISGQPQHF
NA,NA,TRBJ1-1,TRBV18,TGTGCCAGCTCCGCGGACACCCTAACGCTGAACACTGAAGCTTTCTTT,CASSADTLTLNTEAFF
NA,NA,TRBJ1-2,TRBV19,TGTGCCAGTAAAAGTCCTGTAGGGGGGGCCTCCGGAGGCTATGGCTACACCTTC,CASKSPVGGASGGYGYTF
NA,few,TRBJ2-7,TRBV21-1,TGTGCCAGCAGCGGACAGGCCCACCAGTACTTC,CASSGQAHQYF
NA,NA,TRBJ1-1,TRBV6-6,TGTGCCAGCAGCCGACCGAGGGGGACTGAAGCTTTCTTT,CASSRPRGTEAFF
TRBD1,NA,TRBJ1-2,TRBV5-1,TGCGCCAGCAGCTTGGGTAGGACAGGAGGTTCTAACTATGGCTACACCTTC,CASSLGRTGGSNYGYTF
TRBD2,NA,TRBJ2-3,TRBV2,TGTGCCAGCAGTGAAGGGACTAGTAATATGTATTTT,CASSEGTSNMYF
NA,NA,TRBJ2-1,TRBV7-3,TGTGCCAGCAGCCGCATTCCCGGGACTGGAGCTGACAATGAGCAGTTCTTC,CASSRIPGTGADNEQFF
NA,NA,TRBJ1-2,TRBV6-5,TGTGCCAGCAGTTACTCGGGTAGGACAGTTTATGGCTACACCTTC,CASSYSGRTVYGYTF
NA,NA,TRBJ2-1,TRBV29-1,TGCAGCGTCGCCAACCCTCGGAGGTACAATGAGCAGTTCTTC,CSVANPRRYNEQFF
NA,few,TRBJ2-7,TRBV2,TGTGCCAGCAGTGAAGCCGGGACTCTGCAGTACTTC,CASSEAGTLQYF
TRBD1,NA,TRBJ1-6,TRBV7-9,TGTGCCAGCAGCTTGGGACAGGTGATTCATTCACCCCTCCACTTT,CASSLGQVIHSPLHF
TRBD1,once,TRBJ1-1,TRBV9,TGTGCCAGCACTCCCGGGGGACAGGTGGGCACTGAAGCTTTCTTT,CASTPGGQVGTEAFF
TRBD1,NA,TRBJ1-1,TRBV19,TGTGCCAGTAGGGAACGACAGGGCATGAACACTGAAGCTTTCTTT,CASRERQGMNTEAFF
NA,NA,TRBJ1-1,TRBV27,TGTGCCAGCAGTAGGTCTCTTGGGACTGAAGCTTTCTTT,CASSRSLGTEAFF
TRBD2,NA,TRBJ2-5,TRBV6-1,TGTGCCAGCACCCCCTTAGCGGGAGTTCGGGAGACCCAGTACTTC,CASTPLAGVRETQYF
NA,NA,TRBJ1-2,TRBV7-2,TGTGCCAGCAGCCCTAAAAACTATGGCTACACCTTC,CASSPKNYGYTF
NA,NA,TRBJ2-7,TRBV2,TGTGCCAGCAGTCCCCAGACAGATTCCTACGAGCAGTACTTC,CASSPQTDSYEQYF
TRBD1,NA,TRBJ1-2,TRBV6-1,TGTGCCAGCAGTGAAGCGAAGGGGACAGCAGGATCCGGCTACACCTTC,CASSEAKGTAGSGYTF
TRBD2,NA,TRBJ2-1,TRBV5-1,TGCGCCAGCAGGCCGACTAGCTCTGACAATGAGCAGTTCTTC,CASRPTSSDNEQFF
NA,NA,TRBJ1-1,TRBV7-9,TGTGCCAGCTTTATCAAAGAGAACACTGAAGCTTTCTTT,CASFIKENTEAFF
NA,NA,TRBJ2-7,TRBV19,TGTGCCAGTAGTGTTGGGGCGCAAAGCTACGAGCAGTACTTC,CASSVGAQSYEQYF
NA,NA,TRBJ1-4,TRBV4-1,TGCGCCAGCAGCCAAATACAGGGTAAAGTGTTTTTT,CASSQIQGKVFF
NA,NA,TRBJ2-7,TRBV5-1,TGCGCCAGCGGGACATACCCCTCCTACGAGCAGTACTTC,CASGTYPSYEQYF
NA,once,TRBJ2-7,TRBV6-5,TGTGCCAGCAGTTATACCCGAGGCGTTACCTACGAGCAGTACTTC,CASSYTRGVTYEQYF
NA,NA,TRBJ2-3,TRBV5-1,TGCGCCAGCAGGTGGGACCTCGCGGATACGCAGTATTTT,CASRWDLADTQYF
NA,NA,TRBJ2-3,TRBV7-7,TGTGCTAGCAGCTTTGGCGGGGGCACAGATACGCAGTATTTT,CASSFGGGTDTQYF